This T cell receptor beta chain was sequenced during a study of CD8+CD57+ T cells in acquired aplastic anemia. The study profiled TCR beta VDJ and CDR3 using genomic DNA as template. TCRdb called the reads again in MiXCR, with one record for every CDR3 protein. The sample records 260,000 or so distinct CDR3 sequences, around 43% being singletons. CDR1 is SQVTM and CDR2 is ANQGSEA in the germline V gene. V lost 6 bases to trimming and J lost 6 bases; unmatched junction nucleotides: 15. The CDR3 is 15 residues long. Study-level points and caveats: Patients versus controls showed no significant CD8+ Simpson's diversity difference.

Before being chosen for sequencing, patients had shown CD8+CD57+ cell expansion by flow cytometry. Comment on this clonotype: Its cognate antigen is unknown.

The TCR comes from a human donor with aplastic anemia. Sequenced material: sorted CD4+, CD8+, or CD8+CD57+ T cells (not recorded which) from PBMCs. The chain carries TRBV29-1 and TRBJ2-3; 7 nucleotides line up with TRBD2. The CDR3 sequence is CSVSRTRVLGDTQYF. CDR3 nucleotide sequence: TGCAGCGTCTCCCGGACTAGAGTTTTGGGCGATACGCAGTATTTT.